The 28 T cell receptor beta chains given below trace back to one sample, sequenced in a study of T cell changes during pregnancy in multiple sclerosis. Some clones are missing from TCRdb's copy, which holds only in-frame ones; the method was immunoSEQ multiplex PCR. The sample records tens of thousands of clones, about nine tenths being singletons. The material was CD4+ T cells from peripheral blood mononuclear cells, obtained before pregnancy. Receptor source: a female donor with multiple sclerosis, enrolled in a pregnancy study.

The gene calls are TRBV27 and TRBJ2-7, with TRBD1 matching over 7 bases. The V and J ends lost 5 bases and 4 bases, in that order; junction bases with no gene match: 5. CDR3 size: 13 residues. The germline V gene has CDR1 MNHEY and CDR2 SMNVEV (reference sequence). CDR3 in amino acids: CASSRTGVYEQYF. The DNA for the CDR3 is TGTGCCAGCAGTCGCACAGGGGTATACGAGCAGTACTTC.

This chain connects TRBV7-3 to TRBJ2-2, with 7 bases matching TRBD2. Germline CDR1 SGHTA, CDR2 FQGTGA. CDR3 length: 14 residues. The junction had 4 bases not matched to a gene; V was cut back by 4 bases and J by 5 bases. This CDR3 reads CASSSGRGTGELFF. In nucleotides, the CDR3 is TGTGCCAGCAGCTCGGGGCGGGGGACCGGGGAGCTGTTTTTT.

The chain employs TRBV25-1 and TRBJ1-1; D possibly corresponds to TRBD1 (5 bases). Trimming took off 6 bases at V and 11 bases at J, with 16 bases between the two ends. The CDR3 totals 12 residues. In germline, CDR1 is MGHDK, CDR2 SYGVNS. In DNA form, the CDR3 reads TGTGCCAGCAGCCGAATGGAGGGGATGGCTTTCTTT. It codes for CASSRMEGMAFF.

This chain uses TRBV20-1 with TRBJ2-7; D is unresolved. Trimming shortened V by 7 bases and J by 6 bases, and 10 bases separated the two germline ends. CDR3 size: 10 residues. CDR1 DFQATT and CDR2 SNEGSKA come from the germline V gene (reference sequence). The CDR3 protein is CSVRPGEQYF. DNA of the CDR3: TGCAGTGTGCGACCGGGCGAGCAGTACTTC.

This CDR3 reads CASRLAGAYEQYF. The DNA of the CDR3 is TGTGCCAGCCGACTAGCGGGAGCTTACGAGCAGTACTTC. The V and J genes are TRBV6-5 and TRBJ2-7, with 12 nucleotides matching TRBD2. Germline CDR1 reads MNHEY; CDR2 reads SVGAGI. J lost 4 bases, V lost 8 bases, and 3 bases had no gene match. The CDR3 is 13 residues long.

This chain uses TRBV2 with TRBJ2-7, with TRBD1 identical over 10 bases. CDR3 length equals 13 residues. Germline V gene data show CDR1 as SNHLY and CDR2 as FYNNEI. Trimming removed 4 bases from V and 6 bases from J; junction bases left unmatched: 3. The CDR3 is CASSAGTGVEQYF. DNA for the CDR3: TGTGCCAGCAGTGCCGGGACAGGGGTCGAGCAGTACTTC.

The V call is TRBV4-1, the J call TRBJ2-1; tentative D call: TRBD1 (5 bases). V shed 0 bases and J shed 3 bases, with 12 bases lying between them. From germline, CDR1 is MGHRA and CDR2 YSYEKL. This CDR3 contains 16 residues. Written as DNA, the CDR3 is TGCGCCAGCAGCCAAGATGTGGGGCAGGGCTACAATGAGCAGTTCTTC. It translates to CASSQDVGQGYNEQFF.

V gene TRBV4-3 combines with J gene TRBJ2-7; 8 nucleotides line up with TRBD1. The germline gives CDR1 LGHNA, CDR2 YSLEER. The V and J ends lost 0 bases and 2 bases, in that order; junction bases with no gene match: 6. CDR3 length: 16 amino acids. CDR3 amino acids: CASSQELGTGTYEQYF. The CDR3 bases are TGCGCCAGCAGCCAAGAATTGGGGACAGGTACCTACGAGCAGTACTTC.

The chain links TRBV14 to TRBJ2-2; D remains ambiguous. The V and J ends lost 2 bases and 4 bases respectively, with 5 bases between them. This CDR3 has 13 amino acids. Per the germline V gene, CDR1 is SGHDN and CDR2 is FVKESK. The CDR3: CASSQQSTGELFF. CDR3 in DNA: TGTGCCAGCAGCCAACAGTCCACCGGGGAGCTGTTTTTT.

The J gene is TRBJ2-5, the V gene TRBV11-2, with a weak D call TRBD1 (5 bases). Germline values: CDR1 SGHAT, CDR2 FQNNGV. The CDR3 extends over 14 amino acids. Trimming took off 5 bases at V and 4 bases at J, with 14 bases between the two ends. The CDR3 DNA reads TGTGCCAGCAGCCGTGGACAATTCGGAGAGACCCAGTACTTC. Its translation is CASSRGQFGETQYF.

V gene TRBV7-2 combines with J gene TRBJ1-2; a weak D match, TRBD1 (6 bases). Germline V gene data show CDR1 as SGHTA and CDR2 as FQGNSA. The V end lost 5 bases, the J end lost 3 bases, and 13 bases lay between the germline ends. CDR3 length equals 14 residues. The CDR3 reads CASSKDSGDYGYTF. The CDR3 nucleotides are TGTGCCAGCAGCAAGGACAGTGGAGACTATGGCTACACCTTC.

The chain recombines TRBV5-1 with TRBJ2-3; TRBD1 matches 8 bases. V shed 4 bases and J 7 bases; nucleotides not matched to a gene: 5. This CDR3 region has 13 residues. Germline CDR1 SGHRS, CDR2 YFSETQ. The CDR3 loop is CASSGWTGNTQYF. CDR3 DNA: TGCGCCAGCAGCGGATGGACAGGGAATACGCAGTATTTT.

The V gene is TRBV27, the J gene TRBJ2-3; a possible D gene is TRBD2 (6 bases). The V gene's germline CDR1 is MNHEY and CDR2 SMNVEV (reference sequence). The CDR3 is 15 residues long. Trimming removed 1 base from V and 4 bases from J, with 12 bases in between. The CDR3 DNA reads TGTGCCAGCAGTTTATACGGGGGTTCATCAGATACGCAGTATTTT. It codes for CASSLYGGSSDTQYF.

This chain links TRBV7-8 with TRBJ2-3; 7 bases map to TRBD2. J gave up 2 bases and V 5 bases, and 13 bases lay outside the gene matches. Germline CDR1 and CDR2: SGHVS and FQNEAQ. The CDR3 consists of 17 residues. Written as DNA, the CDR3 is TGTGCCAGCAGCGCCAAGAGGGCGGGAGTCCCCACAGATACGCAGTATTTT. It specifies CASSAKRAGVPTDTQYF.

V and J are TRBV2 and TRBJ1-5, with 8 nucleotides matching TRBD1. CDR1 SNHLY and CDR2 FYNNEI come from the germline V gene. CDR3 length: 15 residues. J gave up 7 bases and V 6 bases, and 11 bases lay outside the gene matches. In nucleotides, the CDR3 is TGTGCCAGCAGACCCGTGGACAGGGTGAACCAGCCCCAGCATTTT. As protein: CASRPVDRVNQPQHF.

The V and J genes are TRBV28 and TRBJ1-6; a possible D gene is TRBD1 (6 bases). CDR1 and CDR2 (germline): MDHEN, SYDVKM. This CDR3 spans 14 amino acids. Trimming left V 6 bases short and J 5 bases short, with 11 bases between. CDR3 bases: TGTGCCAGCAGAGGGACAATCGATAATTCACCCCTCCACTTT. Residues: CASRGTIDNSPLHF.

This chain uses TRBV11-1 with TRBJ2-7; the D gene is possibly TRBD1 (5 bases). Trimming pared 5 bases from V and 3 bases from J, leaving 11 bases between. Germline CDR1 and CDR2: SGHAT and FQDESV (reference sequence). CDR3 length equals 13 residues. Written as DNA, the CDR3 is TGTGCCAGCAGCCCAGACAGTGTCTACGAGCAGTACTTC. Translating gives CASSPDSVYEQYF.

The chain recombines TRBV10-3 with TRBJ1-6, with a possible D match to TRBD1 (5 bases). The CDR3 runs 13 residues. The V and J ends lost 8 bases and 5 bases respectively, with 10 bases between them. The germline gives CDR1 ENHRY, CDR2 SYGVKD. The CDR3 sequence: CAIRRGDNSPLHF. DNA of the CDR3: TGTGCCATCCGGAGGGGCGATAATTCACCCCTCCACTTT.

CDR3 loop: CASTSSGRLADTQYF. The CDR3 region has the DNA TGTGCCAGCACGAGTAGCGGGAGGTTAGCAGATACGCAGTATTTT. V usage is TRBV28 and J usage is TRBJ2-3, with 10 bases fitting TRBD2. CDR1 is MDHEN and CDR2 is SYDVKM in the germline V gene. This CDR3 comprises 15 residues. Trimming cost V 7 bases and J 4 bases; bases outside gene matches: 8.

This sequence joins TRBV21-1 and TRBJ2-7; TRBD2, the D gene given by the table, was not confirmed from the DNA. TRBV21-1 counts as a pseudogene. The CDR3 contains 16 residues. In nucleotides, the CDR3 is TGTGCCAGCAACCCATCGATCCGGACGGGGACCTACGAGCAGTACTTC. This gives the protein CASNPSIRTGTYEQYF.

V gene TRBV19 combines with J gene TRBJ1-3; D is unresolved. This CDR3 region has 13 residues. The V end was cut by 5 bases, the J end by 1 base, with 6 bases between. In germline, CDR1 is LNHDA, CDR2 SQIVND (reference sequence). This chain's CDR3 is CASSFLSGNTIYF. The CDR3 nucleotides read TGTGCCAGTAGTTTCTTATCTGGAAACACCATATATTTT.

This rearrangement joins TRBV9 to TRBJ2-2, with 11 bases identical to TRBD2. The CDR3 has 17 residues. V was pared by 2 bases and J by 5 bases, with 8 bases of the junction left unmatched. Germline V lookup: CDR1 SGDLS, CDR2 YYNGEE. This CDR3 is CASSVSSGGAVTGELFF. CDR3 DNA sequence: TGTGCCAGCAGCGTCAGTAGCGGGGGGGCGGTGACCGGGGAGCTGTTTTTT.

The chain recombines TRBV11-3 with TRBJ2-5, with D maybe TRBD2 (7 bases). The CDR3 extends over 18 amino acids. Trimming pared 5 bases from V and 1 base from J, leaving 23 bases between. The germline V gene has CDR1 SGHNT and CDR2 YENEEA. The CDR3 loop reads CASSPWEGERRVQETQYF. For the CDR3, the DNA is TGTGCCAGCAGCCCCTGGGAGGGGGAGAGGAGGGTCCAAGAGACCCAGTACTTC.

The V and J genes are TRBV4-1 and TRBJ2-5; D may be TRBD2 (6 bases). CDR1 is MGHRA, CDR2 YSYEKL, per germline. This CDR3 has 13 amino acids. With 4 bases removed from V and 9 bases from J, the gap between germline ends came to 15 bases. The CDR3 DNA follows: TGCGCCAGCAGCCGCACTCTAGGGGAGGCCCAGTACTTC. This codes for CASSRTLGEAQYF.

This clone was recorded once. This chain joins TRBV7-3 and TRBJ2-5, with D possibly being TRBD2 (7 bases). CDR1 SGHTA and CDR2 FQGTGA come from the germline V gene. Trimming took off 5 bases at V and 4 bases at J, with 14 bases between the two ends. The CDR3 length is 14 residues. CDR3 sequence: CASSRGGEGETQYF. DNA of the CDR3: TGTGCCAGCAGCCGAGGGGGGGAGGGAGAGACCCAGTACTTC.

The chain is built from TRBV5-1 and TRBJ2-3; TRBD1 agrees at 8 bases. The CDR3 is 14 amino acids. V dropped 4 bases and J dropped 6; count of bases not matched to a gene: 7. Germline-derived CDR1 and CDR2 are SGHRS and YFSETQ. The CDR3 region has the DNA TGCGCCAGCAGCCAGGACAGGGTCAGGGATACGCAGTATTTT. Translation: CASSQDRVRDTQYF.

The rearrangement joins TRBV7-9 to TRBJ2-4; 7 nucleotides match TRBD2. CDR3 length equals 16 residues. Germline V gene sequence: CDR1 SEHNR, CDR2 FQNEAQ (reference sequence). V was clipped by 6 bases and J by 1 base; unmatched bases: 9. CDR3 loop: CASRKLALEAKNIQYF. The CDR3 bases are TGTGCCAGCAGGAAACTAGCGTTGGAGGCCAAAAACATTCAGTACTTC.

V is TRBV29-1 and J is TRBJ2-1; TRBD2 agrees at 11 bases. With 1 base clipped from V and 0 bases from J, the junction kept 5 bases outside the gene matches. The CDR3 is 17 residues long. From germline, CDR1 is SQVTM and CDR2 ANQGSEA. The CDR3 protein is CSVEVGTSGSSYNEQFF. The DNA for the CDR3 is TGCAGCGTTGAAGTCGGGACTAGCGGAAGCTCCTACAATGAGCAGTTCTTC.